This T cell receptor (beta chain) is drawn from a study of blood T cells in healthy people across ages. Through a sample-barcoded 5' primer and a J-beta primer mix, a second PCR was run for roughly 7 to 12 cycles. The template-switch adaptor, which had 12 random nucleotides, put a tag on each cDNA molecule. MiXCR, run by TCRdb on the 5' RACE reads, gives a single entry per CDR3 protein. Among 2 million or so distinct CDR3 sequences listed, 40% to 55% were seen once. The CDR3 length is 19 residues. Germline CDR1 and CDR2: SGDLS and YYNGEE. Unmatched junction bases numbered 14, after V lost 0 bases and J lost 4 bases.

The chain carries TRBV9 and TRBJ2-1; TRBD1 matches 9 bases. Sequencing was performed on blood. This sequence was found in a woman aged 40 to 50 in good health. In DNA form, the CDR3 reads TGTGCCAGCAGCGTAGCCAGTCTCCTAGGGACAGGGCTTTACAATGAGCAGTTCTTC. It specifies CASSVASLLGTGLYNEQFF. The whole variable domain, filled in from reference TRBV9 and TRBJ2-1, reads DSGVTQTPKHLITATGQRVTLRCSPRSGDLSVYWYQQSLDQGLQFLIQYYNGEERAKGNILERFSAQQFPDLHSELNLSSLELGDSALYFCASSVASLLGTGLYNEQFFGPGTRLTVL.